The 21 T cell receptor beta chains reported below all come from one sample, sequenced in a study of breast tumors, draining lymph nodes, adjacent tissues. TCRdb used MiXCR to reprocess the multiplex PCR reads, holding one entry per CDR3 protein. The sample includes about 130,000 distinct CDR3 sequences, 20% to 25% of them seen just once. Axillary draining lymph nodes of breast cancer patients supplied the node samples. The sequencing input was axillary lymph node tissue. Source of these receptors: a female donor with breast cancer. Some clones in this sample may be carry-over from other donors' samples.

V gene TRBV28 combines with J gene TRBJ1-5; the D gene is possibly TRBD1 (5 bases). V lost 2 bases to trimming and J lost 2 bases, with 19 bases between them. Germline CDR1 is MDHEN and CDR2 is SYDVKM. CDR3 length: 18 residues. CDR3 DNA: TGTGCCAGCAGTTTACAGGGAGAAAGGGTTAGTGGCAATCAGCCCCAGCATTTT. Protein sequence: CASSLQGERVSGNQPQHF.

Concerning this clonotype: A much larger clone lies a single base off, so this may be a read error. The chain carries TRBV15 and TRBJ2-5; the match to TRBD1 covers 10 bases. The CDR3 has 15 amino acids. In germline, CDR1 is LNHNV, CDR2 YYDKDF (reference sequence). CDR3 sequence reads: CTTSRRTGGIETQYF. In DNA form, the CDR3 reads TGTACCACCAGCAGAAGGACAGGGGGGATCGAGACCCAGTACTTC.

Ten or more counts support this clonotype. The chain carries TRBV14 and TRBJ1-2; tentatively, D is TRBD1 (5 bases). The CDR3 loop spans 16 amino acids. V was trimmed by 1 base and J by 0 bases, leaving 12 bases between them. Germline assignment: CDR1 SGHDN and CDR2 FVKESK. CDR3 sequence reads: CASSQGTPTANYGYTF. For the CDR3, the DNA is TGTGCCAGCAGCCAAGGGACACCAACAGCTAACTATGGCTACACCTTC.

This clonotype was counted many times. The chain combines TRBV5-1 with TRBJ2-7; D is unresolved. The V end lost 3 bases, the J end lost 3 bases, and 7 bases lay between the germline ends. In germline, CDR1 is SGHRS, CDR2 YFSETQ. The CDR3 is made up of 12 amino acids. The CDR3 nucleotides read TGCGCCAGCAGCTGGGATTACTACGAGCAGTACTTC. Translating it yields CASSWDYYEQYF.

This clonotype was found many times. V is TRBV28 and J is TRBJ2-5; D is possibly TRBD2 (6 bases). CDR1 and CDR2 (germline): MDHEN, SYDVKM. CDR3 length equals 13 residues. The ends were cut back, 3 bases at V and 7 bases at J, with 12 bases in the middle. Here the CDR3 reads CASSFVGRGTQYF. The CDR3 DNA follows: TGTGCCAGCAGTTTCGTCGGGAGAGGGACCCAGTACTTC.

This clonotype was counted only a few times. This may be a read error: a much more frequent sequence differs by one nucleotide. Likely a read error: the CDR3 ends without its conserved phenylalanine or tryptophan. The chain combines TRBV13 with TRBJ2-7; tentatively, D is TRBD2 (6 bases). Germline V gene sequence: CDR1 PRHDT, CDR2 FYEKMQ (reference sequence). The CDR3 extends over 13 amino acids. Deletions cut 3 bases from V and 2 bases from J, with 8 bases between. The CDR3 coding sequence is TGTGCCAGCAGCTTCGGAGGGGCCTACGAGCAGTACTCC. It is translated as CASSFGGAYEQYS.

This clonotype was seen repeatedly, ten times or more. The chain links TRBV7-8 to TRBJ2-1, with unresolved D. V lost 5 bases and J 5 bases, leaving 10 bases between the germline ends. The CDR3 covers 13 residues. Germline V gene sequence: CDR1 SGHVS, CDR2 FQNEAQ. CDR3 amino acids: CASSRSQHNEQFF. The CDR3 DNA sequence: TGTGCCAGCAGCCGCAGTCAGCACAATGAGCAGTTCTTC.

This clonotype was counted at least ten times. The chain couples TRBV20-1 to TRBJ1-5, with a weak D call TRBD1 (6 bases). The germline V gene has CDR1 DFQATT and CDR2 SNEGSKA (reference sequence). V gave up 5 bases and J gave up 4 bases, with 12 bases separating them. This CDR3 region has 13 residues. In nucleotides, the CDR3 is TGCAGTGCTGCGGACAGTCAAAATCAGCCCCAGCATTTT. This gives the protein CSAADSQNQPQHF.

Turning to this clonotype: Possible read error: a much larger clone is one base away. V usage is TRBV6-1 and J usage is TRBJ2-7, with TRBD2 matching over 10 bases. Germline loops: CDR1 MNHNS, CDR2 SASEGT. This CDR3 region has 12 residues. The V segment lost 6 bases and the J segment 12 bases; nucleotides outside the gene matches: 8. In nucleotides, the CDR3 is TGTGCCAGCAGCCCCCCTAGCGGGGGCAGGTACTTC. Translating it yields CASSPPSGGRYF.

This clonotype was counted many times. The chain employs TRBV6-4 and TRBJ2-1; TRBD1 or TRBD2 may be the D gene (5 bases each). The CDR3 has 13 residues. With 3 bases removed from V and 8 bases from J, the gap between germline ends came to 11 bases. From germline, CDR1 is MRHNA and CDR2 SNTAGT. CDR3 residues: CASSEGVPDEQFF. CDR3 bases: TGTGCCAGCAGTGAGGGGGTTCCCGATGAGCAGTTCTTC.

This clonotype showed up many times. The chain has TRBV20-1 and TRBJ2-2, with D unclear. This CDR3 spans 17 amino acids. Germline V gene sequence: CDR1 DFQATT, CDR2 SNEGSKA (reference sequence). The V gene lost 3 bases and the J gene lost 2 bases, with 19 bases spanning the gap. In nucleotides, the CDR3 is TGCAGTGCTAGCCCCGGAGCAGGTTTTCCTAACACCGGGGAGCTGTTTTTT. Its translation is CSASPGAGFPNTGELFF.

About this clonotype itself: At one boundary the junction diverges from the germline segment, which might be a read error. This chain uses TRBV4-1 with TRBJ2-6; TRBD2 might be the D (7 bases). The CDR3 spans 16 residues. Germline V gene data show CDR1 as MGHRA and CDR2 as YSYEKL. The chain's CDR3 is CASSPGPLGGANVLTF. The DNA of the CDR3 is TGCGCCAGCAGCCCAGGTCCCCTGGGGGGGGCCAATGTCCTGACTTTC.

This clonotype was counted at least ten times. V usage is TRBV6-1 and J usage is TRBJ2-7; 11 bases line up with TRBD1. Germline CDR1 and CDR2: MNHNS and SASEGT. CDR3 size: 15 residues. V dropped 5 bases and J dropped 2; count of bases not matched to a gene: 5. The CDR3 reads CASSRTGGVPYEQYF. CDR3 nucleotides: TGTGCCAGCAGTAGGACAGGGGGCGTCCCCTACGAGCAGTACTTC.

To note about this clonotype: A read error may be the cause here, since a much bigger clone is one base away. This chain connects TRBV15 to TRBJ1-2; D is undetermined. The CDR3 spans 14 residues. V was cut by 1 base and J by 7 bases, with 13 bases left in between. Germline assignment: CDR1 LNHNV and CDR2 YYDKDF (reference sequence). CDR3 protein: CATSRGLNGCGYTF. CDR3 in DNA: TGTGCCACCAGCAGAGGACTCAATGGGTGTGGCTACACCTTC.

This clonotype was observed many times. The chain uses TRBV18 and TRBJ2-7; 8 bases agree with TRBD2. The CDR3 totals 17 residues. The germline CDR1 and CDR2 sequences are KGHSH and LQKENI. V shed 3 bases, J shed 0 bases, and the junction held 10 bases outside the gene matches. Written as DNA, the CDR3 is TGTGCCAGCTCACCGAGGGGTAGCGGGATTTTCTCCTACGAGCAGTACTTC. Protein sequence: CASSPRGSGIFSYEQYF.

The table lists this clonotype with many counts. The chain recombines TRBV7-9 with TRBJ2-7; 8 nucleotides align to TRBD2. This CDR3 has 14 residues. The V gene's germline CDR1 is SEHNR and CDR2 FQNEAQ (reference sequence). The junction had 5 bases not matched to a gene; V was cut back by 3 bases and J by 4 bases. The CDR3: CASSFGGRYYEQYF. The CDR3 DNA reads TGTGCCAGCAGCTTCGGCGGGAGGTATTACGAGCAGTACTTC.

This clonotype showed up many times. V gene TRBV18 combines with J gene TRBJ2-7, with TRBD2 as a possible D gene (5 bases). This CDR3 has 16 residues. V lost 5 bases and J 0 bases, leaving 17 bases between the germline ends. From germline, CDR1 is KGHSH and CDR2 LQKENI. CDR3 region: CASSKSSGESSYEQYF. CDR3 sequence (DNA): TGTGCCAGCTCAAAGTCAAGTGGGGAGAGCTCCTACGAGCAGTACTTC.

In this sample, this clonotype turned up many times. J is TRBJ2-3 and V is TRBV10-1, with 7 bases identical to TRBD2. The CDR3 has 14 residues. Trimming removed 3 bases from V and 5 bases from J; junction bases left unmatched: 5. Germline CDR1 reads WNHNN; CDR2 reads SYGVQD (reference sequence). CDR3 DNA sequence: TGCGCCAGCAGTGAAAGCGGGAAGAGAGATACGCAGTATTTT. This codes for CASSESGKRDTQYF.

This clonotype has ten or more counts. The V call is TRBV13, the J call TRBJ2-7, with TRBD1 as a possible D gene (6 bases). CDR1 PRHDT and CDR2 FYEKMQ come from the germline V gene (reference sequence). The CDR3 runs 14 residues. V lost 5 bases, J lost 2 bases, and 13 bases lay in between. DNA for the CDR3: TGTGCCAGCAGCCTCAGGGGCCGGCCCTACGAGCAGTACTTC. Its translation: CASSLRGRPYEQYF.

This clonotype was observed many times. The chain carries TRBV11-3 and TRBJ2-1, with TRBD2 identical over 7 bases. Germline V gene lookup returns CDR1 SGHNT and CDR2 YENEEA. CDR3 size: 13 residues. The junction had 1 base not matched to a gene; V was cut back by 2 bases and J by 6 bases. The CDR3 loop reads CASSLRTSNEQFF. CDR3 coding DNA: TGTGCCAGCAGCTTACGGACTAGCAATGAGCAGTTCTTC.

Note on this clonotype: This may be a read error, as it is one base from a much larger clone. The V call is TRBV28, the J call TRBJ2-7; maybe TRBD1 (5 bases). This CDR3 is 12 amino acids long. The germline V gene has CDR1 MDHEN and CDR2 SYDVKM. CDR3 loop: CASTSTRVEQHF. CDR3 coding DNA: TGTGCCAGCACCTCCACCAGGGTGGAGCAGCACTTC.